This TCR beta chain is from a study of blood T cell repertoires in COVID-19. Study summary: T cells, B-cell-depleted T cells, or PBMCs supplied cDNA or gDNA.

Seattle patients were enrolled while actively infected and followed longitudinally. Original methodology: From reference gene primer amplification, estimates of nucleated cell counts were derived. The assay was immunoSEQ multiplex PCR, and TCRdb's table has in-frame clones only and misses some. V and J calls and clone size are given by that table; D and trimming were obtained from the DNA. The sample includes almost 200,000 clones, about 85% of them seen just once. The specimen was peripheral blood. The origin of this receptor is a middle-aged woman with COVID-19, enrolled during active disease.

The CDR3 is CASSQTGQASTEAFF. CDR3 nucleotide sequence: TGTGCCAGCAGCCAAACGGGACAGGCCTCCACTGAAGCTTTCTTT. V usage is TRBV7-2 and J usage is TRBJ1-1; TRBD1 matches 8 bases. Germline CDR1 and CDR2: SGHTA and FQGNSA. The CDR3 totals 15 residues. J gave up 4 bases and V 5 bases, and 9 bases lay outside the gene matches.